Listed below are T cell receptor beta chains from one sample, sequenced in a study of T cells after yellow fever vaccination. TCRdb passed the 5' RACE reads through MiXCR, listing each CDR3 protein once. The table lists about 550,000 distinct CDR3 sequences, about a fifth of them singletons. This specimen consisted of PBMCs, obtained 15 days after the yellow fever booster vaccination. Every receptor here comes from a man aged 25 to 40 who received the YFV17D yellow fever vaccine. CDR3s include the opening cysteine and the closing phenylalanine or tryptophan. D genes are given only for firm matches. Expanded clones get a size class; other rows say once, few or many, or leave the size out.

size,J,V,D,DNA,CDR3
few,TRBJ2-1,TRBV9,-,TGTGCCAGCAGCAGGAGGGGCGGGAATCAGAATGAGCAGTTCTTC,CASSRRGGNQNEQFF
many,TRBJ2-4,TRBV7-2,TRBD2,TGTGCCAGCAGCTTAGATACTAGCGGGAGTATGGACATTCAGTACTTC,CASSLDTSGSMDIQYF
-,TRBJ2-6,TRBV19,-,TGTGCCAGTAGTATAGATCACGGGACCGGGGCCAACGTCCTGACTTTC,CASSIDHGTGANVLTF
-,TRBJ2-7,TRBV6-5,TRBD2,TGTGCCAGCAGTTACTCATATGGCGGGAGTAGGTACGAGCAGTACTTC,CASSYSYGGSRYEQYF
few,TRBJ2-1,TRBV2,-,TGTGCCAGCAGCCGCCTAGCGATTGAGCAGTTCTTC,CASSRLAIEQFF
few,TRBJ1-2,TRBV4-3,-,TGCGCCAGCAGCCAAGGCGCGAACTATGGCTACACCTTC,CASSQGANYGYTF
once,TRBJ1-1,TRBV20-1,TRBD1,TGCAGTGCTATGACAGGGGCGGCGAACACTGAAGCTTTCTTT,CSAMTGAANTEAFF
-,TRBJ1-5,TRBV6-1,-,TGTGCCAGCAGTCCTACCATCTATCAGCCCCAGCATTTT,CASSPTIYQPQHF
few,TRBJ2-2,TRBV7-2,-,TGTGCCAGCAGCTACTCCGCTTCTTTACCCGGGGAGCTGTTTTTT,CASSYSASLPGELFF
few,TRBJ1-5,TRBV28,-,TGTGCCAGCAGGCCTCGGGGGGCTACTCAGCCCCAGCATTTT,CASRPRGATQPQHF
few,TRBJ2-5,TRBV5-1,-,TGCGCCAGCGGGTCCCTTAGGGGCCTCAGGGAGACCCAGTACTTC,CASGSLRGLRETQYF
few,TRBJ2-6,TRBV10-1,-,TGCGCCAGCAGTGAGTCGCGAGGGCCCGGGGCCAACGTCCTGACTTTC,CASSESRGPGANVLTF
few,TRBJ2-5,TRBV12-3/TRBV12-4,TRBD2,TGTGCCAGCAGTCCGAGGGAGGGATACCAAGAGACCCAGTACTTC,CASSPREGYQETQYF
many,TRBJ1-2,TRBV7-9,-,TGTGCCAGCAGCCAAAATCTATTCTATGGCTACACCTTC,CASSQNLFYGYTF
-,TRBJ2-7,TRBV4-1,-,TGCGCCAGCAGCCAAGATGTTAGCGGCTACGAGCAGTACTTC,CASSQDVSGYEQYF
few,TRBJ2-4,TRBV28,-,TGTGCCAGCAGTTTATACGCAGGGGGGGGAGCCAAAAACATTCAGTACTTC,CASSLYAGGGAKNIQYF
few,TRBJ2-2,TRBV7-2,-,TGTGCCAGCAGCCCGCCCGTACAAACCGGGGAGCTGTTTTTT,CASSPPVQTGELFF
-,TRBJ2-1,TRBV29-1,-,TGCAGCGTTGAGGCAGGGTCTATCGGTGAGCAGTTCTTC,CSVEAGSIGEQFF
-,TRBJ2-1,TRBV5-6,TRBD2,TGTGCCAGCAGCTTCTCAACTTTAGCGGGAGGTAAGGGGAGTGAGCAGTTCTTC,CASSFSTLAGGKGSEQFF
few,TRBJ2-2,TRBV5-5,TRBD1,TGTGCCAGCAGCCCGGGACAGGTGGTGAGCACCGGGGAGCTGTTTTTT,CASSPGQVVSTGELFF
few,TRBJ2-1,TRBV12-3/TRBV12-4,TRBD2,TGTGCCAGCCGGGGACTAGCTGACGTTAATGAGCAGTTCTTC,CASRGLADVNEQFF
-,TRBJ2-7,TRBV7-2,-,TGTGCCAGCAGCCTCTCTGGGCTAGAAGGCTACGAGCAGTACTTC,CASSLSGLEGYEQYF